This T cell receptor (beta chain) was retrieved from a study of T cell repertoires in cytomegalovirus infection. Study background: It can be stated that public TCR beta signatures indicated CMV infection as well as a matching HLA type.

A single record per CDR3 protein comes from TCRdb applying MiXCR to the reads. In the table there are fewer than 900,000 distinct CDR3 sequences, 25% to 30% of which are singletons. The CDR3 consists of 11 residues. Trimming cost V 6 bases and J 6 bases, with 8 bases left between them. A word on this clonotype: The antigen remains unidentified.

The chain has TRBV12-3 or TRBV12-4 and TRBJ1-1; D remains unclear. The sequence was obtained from a human donor in good health (CMV status not recorded). Some clones in this sample may be carry-over from other donors' samples. Sequences were derived from cultured CD8+ T cells from PBMCs, sampled from culture after CMV antigen stimulation. As DNA, the CDR3 is TGTGCCAGCAGGGCAGTGCCTGAAGCTTTCTTT. It is translated as CASRAVPEAFF.